Listed below are T cell receptor beta chains from one sample, sequenced in a study of blood T cell repertoires in COVID-19. The repertoire was sequenced with immunoSEQ multiplex PCR; TCRdb's copy has only in-frame clones and lacks some. The profile covers 220,000 or so clones, with 80% to 90% appearing a single time and roughly 3.7% taken by the ten largest. The sample comprised PBMCs or T cells enriched from blood (not recorded which). Source of these receptors: a woman aged 18 to 35 in a cohort exposed to, infected with or recovered from COVID-19 (not recorded which). Both conserved end residues are part of each CDR3. D genes are given only for firm matches. The size field is filled for only some rows; it gives once, few, many or a size class.

clone_size j_call d_call v_call cdr3_nt cdr3_aa
- TRBJ1-3 - TRBV19 TGTGCCAGTAGTCTGGAGCTCTCTGGAAACACCATATATTTT CASSLELSGNTIYF
- TRBJ1-2 - TRBV6-5 TGTGCTTGCGCAACGACAGACTATGGCTACACCTTC CACATTDYGYTF
- TRBJ2-1 - TRBV5-1 TGCGCCAGCAGCTTGGCTACCGGGTTGAATGAGCAGTTCTTC CASSLATGLNEQFF
- TRBJ1-3 - TRBV5-6 TGTGCCAGCACCGCCCGGAAAGGGGTTGGAAACACCATATATTTT CASTARKGVGNTIYF
- TRBJ1-3 - TRBV9 TGTGCCAGCAGCGTAGTTGAGTCGAACGCCGGAAACACCATATATTTT CASSVVESNAGNTIYF
- TRBJ1-1 - TRBV11-1 TGTGCCAGCAGCTTTGGGGGGGAGGAGACTGAAGCTTTCTTT CASSFGGEETEAFF
once TRBJ1-2 - TRBV6-1 TGTGCCAGCAGTGAACCACGGGGGGGTGCCTATGGCTACACCTTC CASSEPRGGAYGYTF
- TRBJ2-1 - TRBV5-1 TGCGCCAGCAGCTCCACCGGACAAGGTGGGTCCAATGAGCAGTTCTTC CASSSTGQGGSNEQFF
- TRBJ1-6 - TRBV5-1 TGCGCCAGCAGCTTGCGGGGCCAGGGGCAATCGGGTAATTCACCCCTCCACTTT CASSLRGQGQSGNSPLHF
once TRBJ1-4 - TRBV5-1 TGCGCCAGCAGCTCGACAGCAACTAATGAAAAACTGTTTTTT CASSSTATNEKLFF
- TRBJ2-5 TRBD2 TRBV3-1/TRBV3-2 TGTGCCAGCAGTGGCGGGGGGGCCGAGACCCAGTACTTC CASSGGGAETQYF
- TRBJ2-5 - TRBV5-1 TGCGCCAGCAGCTTGGGTCCGCAGGCGGAGACCCAGTACTTC CASSLGPQAETQYF
- TRBJ2-5 - TRBV28 TGTGCCAGCCGGGTTGGGGGAGGTCTCGAAGAGACCCAGTACTTC CASRVGGGLEETQYF
- TRBJ2-7 - TRBV18 TGTGCCAGCTCACCACCTCAGTGGACAGAAGAGCAGTACTTC CASSPPQWTEEQYF
once TRBJ2-1 - TRBV5-1 TGCGCCAGCAGTCTAGCTTCTGATCGATACAATGAGCAGTTCTTC CASSLASDRYNEQFF
- TRBJ2-1 TRBD2 TRBV29-1 TGCAGTGTCGACGGGCTAGCGGATTACAATGAGCAGTTCTTC CSVDGLADYNEQFF
- TRBJ2-1 - TRBV19 TGTGCCAGTAGTATTTATCCCGGGACACCCCAATACAATGAGCAGTTCTTC CASSIYPGTPQYNEQFF
- TRBJ2-3 TRBD1 TRBV6-1 TGTGCCAGCAGTGCCCTAGACAGGGCTAGCACAGATACGCAGTATTTT CASSALDRASTDTQYF
- TRBJ1-2 - TRBV28 TGTGCCAGCAGTTTATTAGGCAGGGTGGGAATCTTTGGTGGCTACACCTTC CASSLLGRVGIFGGYTF
- TRBJ1-4 TRBD1 TRBV6-1 TGTGCCAGCAGGGAAATTCAGGGGGCAGCTAATGAAAAACTGTTTTTT CASREIQGAANEKLFF
few TRBJ2-1 - TRBV9 TGTGCCAGCAGCACTTCTGGTAGTAGCTCCTACAATGAGCAGTTCTTC CASSTSGSSSYNEQFF
- TRBJ2-5 TRBD2 TRBV6-5 TGTGCCAGCAGTTTCGGGCGGGAGGCGACCCAGTACTTC CASSFGREATQYF
- TRBJ1-5 - TRBV18 TGTGCCAGCTCACCACCCGGGAATCAGCCCCAGCATTTT CASSPPGNQPQHF
- TRBJ1-1 - TRBV6-5 TGTGCCAGCAGTTACTACTCCAGGGCAGGGCGGACTGAAGCTTTCTTT CASSYYSRAGRTEAFF
once TRBJ1-4 - TRBV5-4 TGTGCCAGCAGCCTCGGACTGGGCGAAAAACTGTTTTTT CASSLGLGEKLFF
- TRBJ1-2 - TRBV2 TGTGCCAGCACCGAGTTCTATGGCTACACCTTC CASTEFYGYTF
- TRBJ2-3 - TRBV5-1 TGCGCCAGCAGCTTCGACGGGGTTACGCAGTATTTT CASSFDGVTQYF
- TRBJ1-4 - TRBV6-6 TGTGCCAGCAGCCCCTCCGGGACAAATGAAAAACTGTTTTTT CASSPSGTNEKLFF
- TRBJ2-3 - TRBV5-1 TGCGCCAGCAGCTTGGCGCAGGGTGGGACAGATACGCAGTATTTT CASSLAQGGTDTQYF
- TRBJ1-5 - TRBV12-3/TRBV12-4 TGTGCCAGCAGCTCTCCCAATCAGCCCCAGCATTTT CASSSPNQPQHF
- TRBJ1-5 TRBD1 TRBV7-8 TGTGCCAGCAGCTCATCAGGGGGCTATCAGCCCCAGCATTTT CASSSSGGYQPQHF
once TRBJ1-6 - TRBV7-2 TGTGCCAGCAGCTTAGCAGGGGATTCACCCCTCCACTTT CASSLAGDSPLHF
- TRBJ2-5 - TRBV2 TGTGCCAGCAGTGAAGGGACTTTCCAAGAGACCCAGTACTTC CASSEGTFQETQYF
- TRBJ2-7 TRBD1 TRBV11-3 TGTGCCAGCAGCCGCCAGGGGGCCTACGAGCAGTACTTC CASSRQGAYEQYF
- TRBJ2-1 TRBD2 TRBV10-1 TGCGCCAGCAGTGGGGGACTAGCGGACTACAATGAGCAGTTCTTC CASSGGLADYNEQFF
- TRBJ2-7 - TRBV25-1 TGTGCCAGCGGATTCGGGGGATACTACGAGCAGTACTTC CASGFGGYYEQYF
- TRBJ2-1 - TRBV29-1 TGCAGCGTCGGTGACAGATACAATGAGCAGTTCTTC CSVGDRYNEQFF
- TRBJ2-1 TRBD2 TRBV4-2 TGTGCCAGCAGCCAAGTTTCTAGCGGGGGTTACAATGAGCAGTTCTTC CASSQVSSGGYNEQFF
- TRBJ1-1 - TRBV2 TGTGCCAGCAGTGTGGGAGGGGCCGAGGACACTGAAGCTTTCTTT CASSVGGAEDTEAFF
- TRBJ2-1 TRBD2 TRBV3-1/TRBV3-2 TGTGCCAGCAGCCAAGTGGCGGGCACTAGCGCTATTTCCTACAATGAGCAGTTCTTC CASSQVAGTSAISYNEQFF
- TRBJ2-7 TRBD2 TRBV15 TGTGCCACCAGCAGAGATAGGGCGGGAGCCAACGAGCAGTACTTC CATSRDRAGANEQYF
few TRBJ1-1 TRBD1 TRBV11-3 TGTGCCAGCAGCCGGACAGGGACTGAAGCTTTCTTT CASSRTGTEAFF
- TRBJ1-2 - TRBV14 TGTGCCAGCAGCCAAGATCAAGGCTACACCTTC CASSQDQGYTF
- TRBJ1-1 TRBD1 TRBV6-5 TGTGCCAGCAGATCAGGGGGCGCCCCAAACACTGAAGCTTTCTTT CASRSGGAPNTEAFF
- TRBJ2-7 - TRBV24-1 TGTGCCACCAGTGGCGGGCCATCCTACGAGCAGTACTTC CATSGGPSYEQYF
- TRBJ2-3 TRBD2 TRBV3-1/TRBV3-2 TGTGCCAGCAGCCCGGGGACTAGCGGGGGCGGGGATACGCAGTATTTT CASSPGTSGGGDTQYF